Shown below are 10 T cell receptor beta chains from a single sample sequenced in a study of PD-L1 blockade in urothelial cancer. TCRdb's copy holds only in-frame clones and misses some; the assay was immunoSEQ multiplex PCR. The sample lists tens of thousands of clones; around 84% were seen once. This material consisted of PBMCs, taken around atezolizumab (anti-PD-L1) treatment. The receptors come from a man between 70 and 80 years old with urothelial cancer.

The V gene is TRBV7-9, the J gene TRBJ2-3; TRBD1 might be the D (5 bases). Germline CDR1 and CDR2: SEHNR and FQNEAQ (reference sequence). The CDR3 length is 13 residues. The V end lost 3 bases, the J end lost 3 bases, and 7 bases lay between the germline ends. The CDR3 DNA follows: TGTGCCAGCAGCTTGAGACAGACAGATACGCAGTATTTT. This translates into CASSLRQTDTQYF.

The chain's CDR3 is CASSVGGNNNQPQHF. The CDR3 DNA reads as TGTGCCAGCAGCGTGGGGGGAAATAACAATCAGCCCCAGCATTTT. J is TRBJ1-5 and V is TRBV7-2, with D possibly matching TRBD1 (5 bases). V lost 5 bases and J lost 3, with 14 bases in between. The CDR3 is made up of 15 amino acids. Germline V gene sequence: CDR1 SGHTA, CDR2 FQGNSA.

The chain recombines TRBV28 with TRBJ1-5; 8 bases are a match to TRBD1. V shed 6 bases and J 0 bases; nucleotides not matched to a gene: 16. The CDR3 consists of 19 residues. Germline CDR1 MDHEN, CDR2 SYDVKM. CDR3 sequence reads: CASSSAGQGLGHSNQPQHF. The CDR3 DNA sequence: TGTGCCAGCAGCTCAGCCGGACAGGGACTTGGCCATAGCAATCAGCCCCAGCATTTT.

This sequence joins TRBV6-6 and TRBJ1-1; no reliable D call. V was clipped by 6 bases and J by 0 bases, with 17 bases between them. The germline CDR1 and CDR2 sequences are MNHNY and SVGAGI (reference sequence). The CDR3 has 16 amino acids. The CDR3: CASSPNPTNMNTEAFF. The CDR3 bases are TGTGCCAGCAGCCCGAACCCTACTAACATGAACACTGAAGCTTTCTTT.

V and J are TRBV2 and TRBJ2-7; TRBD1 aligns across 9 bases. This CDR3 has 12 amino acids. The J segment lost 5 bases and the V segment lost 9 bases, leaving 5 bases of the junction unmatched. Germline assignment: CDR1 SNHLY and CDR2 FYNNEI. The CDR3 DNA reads TGTGCCAGAACAGGGGGCGGCGACGAGCAGTACTTC. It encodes CARTGGGDEQYF.

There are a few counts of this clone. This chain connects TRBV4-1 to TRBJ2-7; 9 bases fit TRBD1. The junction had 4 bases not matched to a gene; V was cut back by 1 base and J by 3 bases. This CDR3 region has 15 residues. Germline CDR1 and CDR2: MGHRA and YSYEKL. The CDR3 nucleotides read TGCGCCAGCAGCCAAGGAGGGACAGGGAACTACGAGCAGTACTTC. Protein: CASSQGGTGNYEQYF.

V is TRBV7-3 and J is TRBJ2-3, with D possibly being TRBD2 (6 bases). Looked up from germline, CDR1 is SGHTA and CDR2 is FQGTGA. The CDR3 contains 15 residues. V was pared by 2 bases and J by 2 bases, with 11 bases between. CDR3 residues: CASSLGTPFTDTQYF. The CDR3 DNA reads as TGTGCCAGCAGCTTAGGGACTCCGTTCACAGATACGCAGTATTTT.

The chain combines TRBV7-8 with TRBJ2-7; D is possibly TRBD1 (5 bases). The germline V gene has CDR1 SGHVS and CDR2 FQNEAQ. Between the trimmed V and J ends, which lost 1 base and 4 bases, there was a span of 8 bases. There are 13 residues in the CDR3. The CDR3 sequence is CASSLEQVYEQYF. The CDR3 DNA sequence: TGTGCCAGCAGCTTAGAACAGGTTTACGAGCAGTACTTC.

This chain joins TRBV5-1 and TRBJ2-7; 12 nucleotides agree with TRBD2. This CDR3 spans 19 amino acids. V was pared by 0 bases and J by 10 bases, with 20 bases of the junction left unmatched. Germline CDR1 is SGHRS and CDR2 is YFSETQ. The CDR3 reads CASSLAHGGAASGRADQYF. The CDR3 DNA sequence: TGCGCCAGCAGCTTGGCCCACGGTGGAGCGGCTAGCGGGAGGGCCGATCAGTACTTC.

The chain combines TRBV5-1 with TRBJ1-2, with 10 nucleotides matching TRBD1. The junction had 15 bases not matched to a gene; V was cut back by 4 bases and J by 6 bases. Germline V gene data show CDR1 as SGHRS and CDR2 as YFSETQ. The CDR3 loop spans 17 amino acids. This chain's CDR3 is CASSLRTGGTPHNGYTF. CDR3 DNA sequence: TGCGCCAGCAGCCTCCGGACAGGGGGTACTCCCCATAATGGCTACACCTTC.